Following are 32 T cell receptor beta chains from one sample sequenced in a study of blood T cell repertoires in COVID-19. Some clones are missing from TCRdb's copy, which holds only in-frame ones; the method was immunoSEQ multiplex PCR. The table shows roughly 120,000 clones, with roughly 70% occurring only once. Sequencing was performed on peripheral blood. These TCRs come from a human donor with acute or convalescent COVID-19. The donor label of this sample is uncertain.

The chain uses TRBV3-1 (or the pseudogene TRBV3-2) and TRBJ2-1; D ambiguous. The germline CDR1 and CDR2 sequences are LGHDT and YNNKEL (reference sequence). V lost 2 bases to trimming and J lost 8 bases, with 10 bases between them. The CDR3 consists of 13 residues. CDR3 in amino acids: CASSQNRGDEQFF. The CDR3 DNA is TGTGCCAGCAGCCAAAATCGAGGTGATGAGCAGTTCTTC.

The genes are TRBV18 and TRBJ2-7; D is perhaps TRBD2 (6 bases). This CDR3 region has 14 residues. V was pared by 6 bases and J by 5 bases, with 17 bases between. Germline-derived CDR1 and CDR2 are KGHSH and LQKENI. The CDR3 region is CASSQGRRANEQYF. As DNA, the CDR3 is TGTGCCAGCTCCCAAGGGAGGAGGGCCAACGAGCAGTACTTC.

The V call is TRBV5-1, the J call TRBJ2-5; tentative D call: TRBD2 (5 bases). This CDR3 region has 14 residues. Germline-derived CDR1 and CDR2 are SGHRS and YFSETQ. The ends were cut back, 3 bases at V and 3 bases at J, with 12 bases in the middle. In DNA form, the CDR3 reads TGCGCCAGCAGCTCCATCCCGGGGAAAGAGACCCAGTACTTC. This gives the protein CASSSIPGKETQYF. The full variable domain, in which reference TRBV5-1 and TRBJ2-5 provide the parts outside the CDR3, is KAGVTQTPRYLIKTRGQQVTLSCSPISGHRSVSWYQQTPGQGLQFLFEYFSETQRNKGNFPGRFSGRQFSNSRSEMNVSTLELGDSALYLCASSSIPGKETQYFGPGTRLLVL.

This clone was seen a few times. This rearrangement joins TRBV7-9 to TRBJ1-2, with 7 nucleotides matching TRBD1. CDR1 and CDR2 (germline): SEHNR, FQNEAQ (reference sequence). V lost 6 bases and J lost 5; bases outside the gene matches: 6. CDR3 length: 13 amino acids. CDR3 coding DNA: TGTGCCAGCAGTCCGACAGGGTGGTATGGCTACACCTTC. This sequence encodes CASSPTGWYGYTF.

V is TRBV6-6 and J is TRBJ2-5, with 7 bases matching TRBD1. The CDR3 consists of 15 residues. Germline V gene sequence: CDR1 MNHNY, CDR2 SVGAGI (reference sequence). V was pared by 5 bases and J by 3 bases, with 9 bases of the junction left unmatched. The CDR3 loop is CASSKRQGVEETQYF. Written as DNA, the CDR3 is TGTGCCAGCAGTAAACGACAGGGAGTAGAAGAGACCCAGTACTTC.

The CDR3 sequence: CASSPGGLGDYGYTF. CDR3 nucleotide sequence: TGCGCCAGCAGCCCAGGGGGCCTTGGGGACTATGGCTACACCTTC. The V call is TRBV5-1, the J call TRBJ1-2, with 8 bases that match TRBD1. Germline values: CDR1 SGHRS, CDR2 YFSETQ. V shed 4 bases, J shed 3 bases, and the junction held 8 bases outside the gene matches. The CDR3 is 15 amino acids. Combining the CDR3 with reference TRBV5-1 and TRBJ1-2 gives the whole variable domain KAGVTQTPRYLIKTRGQQVTLSCSPISGHRSVSWYQQTPGQGLQFLFEYFSETQRNKGNFPGRFSGRQFSNSRSEMNVSTLELGDSALYLCASSPGGLGDYGYTFGSGTRLTVV.

The chain uses TRBV24-1 and TRBJ2-5, with TRBD1 matching 8 bases. Germline V gene sequence: CDR1 KGHDR, CDR2 SFDVKD. The V and J ends lost 4 bases and 3 bases, in that order; junction bases with no gene match: 9. The CDR3 has 16 amino acids. CDR3 loop: CATSDPLDREEETQYF. The CDR3 bases are TGTGCCACCAGTGACCCCCTGGACAGGGAGGAAGAGACCCAGTACTTC.

The chain employs TRBV4-1 and TRBJ2-7; 10 bases are a match to TRBD1. The germline CDR1 and CDR2 sequences are MGHRA and YSYEKL. V was clipped by 4 bases and J by 0 bases; unmatched bases: 18. The CDR3 is 20 amino acids. Written as DNA, the CDR3 is TGCGCCAGCAGCCGAGGGAAGCGGGACAGGGGATTGGGAACCTCCTACGAGCAGTACTTC. Translating gives CASSRGKRDRGLGTSYEQYF.

V gene TRBV6-5 combines with J gene TRBJ1-1; tentatively, D is TRBD1 (5 bases). The CDR3 loop spans 14 amino acids. Looked up from germline, CDR1 is MNHEY and CDR2 is SVGAGI. Trimming took off 7 bases at V and 4 bases at J, with 16 bases between the two ends. Here the CDR3 reads CASKKNQGGTEAFF. In DNA form, the CDR3 reads TGTGCCAGCAAAAAGAACCAGGGTGGCACTGAAGCTTTCTTT.

The chain uses TRBV6-1 and TRBJ2-7, with a tentative D call TRBD1 (6 bases). This CDR3 region has 13 residues. The germline V gene encodes CDR1 MNHNS and CDR2 SASEGT. V was trimmed by 3 bases and J by 6 bases, leaving 12 bases between them. The CDR3 bases are TGTGCCAGCAGTGAGCTAACAGGGATCGAGCAGTACGTC. This encodes CASSELTGIEQYV.

V and J are TRBV6-5 and TRBJ2-7; TRBD1 aligns across 7 bases. Germline V gene sequence: CDR1 MNHEY, CDR2 SVGAGI. V lost 6 bases, J lost 2 bases, and 4 bases stayed unmatched. This CDR3 comprises 13 residues. As DNA, the CDR3 is TGTGCCAGCAGCCCCGGGACAGCCTACGAGCAGTACTTC. It specifies CASSPGTAYEQYF.

This clone was observed a single time. V usage is TRBV6-5 and J usage is TRBJ1-6, with D maybe TRBD1 (5 bases). Trimming removed 7 bases from V and 7 bases from J, with 8 bases in between. CDR3 length equals 12 residues. CDR1 is MNHEY, CDR2 SVGAGI, per germline. CDR3 coding DNA: TGTGCCAGCAAACAGGAGAATTCACCCCTCCACTTT. Protein sequence: CASKQENSPLHF.

In nucleotides, the CDR3 is TGTGCCACCAGCAGAGATTCAGGGGATGAAAAACTGTTTTTT. Translating gives CATSRDSGDEKLFF. The chain combines TRBV15 with TRBJ1-4, with D perhaps matching TRBD1 (6 bases). The V gene lost 0 bases and the J gene lost 6 bases, with 8 bases spanning the gap. CDR1 LNHNV and CDR2 YYDKDF come from the germline V gene (reference sequence). The CDR3 loop spans 14 amino acids.

The V call is TRBV2, the J call TRBJ1-3; D gene uncertain. With 7 bases removed from V and 0 bases from J, the gap between germline ends came to 7 bases. The CDR3 spans 13 residues. Germline CDR1 and CDR2: SNHLY and FYNNEI. The DNA for the CDR3 is TGTGCCAGCACCCTAATCTCTGGAAACACCATATATTTT. Protein product: CASTLISGNTIYF.

The rearrangement joins TRBV2 to TRBJ2-1, with 13 bases aligning to TRBD2. The CDR3 sequence is 15 residues long. Germline V gene data show CDR1 as SNHLY and CDR2 as FYNNEI. V lost 6 bases and J lost 8; bases outside the gene matches: 7. In DNA form, the CDR3 reads TGTGCCAGCAGAGCGGGACTAGCGGGGAAGCATGAGCAGTTCTTC. As protein: CASRAGLAGKHEQFF.

The J gene is TRBJ1-6, the V gene TRBV3-1 (or the pseudogene TRBV3-2); D not certain. Per germline, CDR1 LGHDT and CDR2 YNNKEL (reference sequence). The CDR3 totals 13 residues. Trimming removed 0 bases from V and 10 bases from J, with 7 bases in between. Here the CDR3 reads CASSQEMRSPLHF. DNA for the CDR3: TGTGCCAGCAGCCAAGAAATGAGGTCACCCCTCCACTTT.

J is TRBJ2-4 and V is TRBV5-1; D unresolved. The CDR3 loop spans 16 amino acids. Per the germline V gene, CDR1 is SGHRS and CDR2 is YFSETQ. Trimming cost V 1 base and J 1 base, with 12 bases left between them. The CDR3 nucleotides are TGCGCCAGCAGCTTGAGCTGGGCTGGGGCCAAAAACATTCAGTACTTC. This gives the protein CASSLSWAGAKNIQYF.

The chain is built from TRBV2 and TRBJ2-5; 9 nucleotides align to TRBD2. This CDR3 has 16 residues. The trim removed 6 bases at V and 1 base at J, leaving 9 bases unmatched. Germline values: CDR1 SNHLY, CDR2 FYNNEI. CDR3 sequence: CASRGRLAATQETQYF. The CDR3 region has the DNA TGTGCCAGCAGGGGGAGACTAGCGGCGACCCAAGAGACCCAGTACTTC.

This clone was counted a few times. V usage is TRBV12-3 or TRBV12-4 and J usage is TRBJ1-4; 8 nucleotides line up with TRBD1. The trim removed 6 bases at V and 7 bases at J, leaving 4 bases unmatched. The CDR3 contains 13 residues. The CDR3 is CASSPDRGEKLFF. The CDR3 region has the DNA TGTGCCAGCAGCCCCGACAGGGGTGAAAAACTGTTTTTT.

This clone was recorded once. The chain recombines TRBV27 with TRBJ1-2; a possible D gene is TRBD1 (6 bases). Germline CDR1 is MNHEY and CDR2 is SMNVEV (reference sequence). V was shortened by 6 bases and J by 4 bases, with 18 bases between the two germline ends. This CDR3 spans 15 amino acids. The CDR3 here is CASSQRTDRVYGYTF. In DNA form, the CDR3 reads TGTGCCAGCAGCCAGCGGACAGACCGGGTCTATGGCTACACCTTC.

The chain recombines TRBV20-1 with TRBJ2-4, with D possibly TRBD1 on 5 matching bases. V was pared by 3 bases and J by 2 bases, with 11 bases between. This CDR3 spans 14 amino acids. Germline-derived CDR1 and CDR2 are DFQATT and SNEGSKA (reference sequence). In DNA form, the CDR3 reads TGCAGTGCTAGTAGGGGTCTTACCAAAAACATTCAGTACTTC. This codes for CSASRGLTKNIQYF.

V gene TRBV24-1 combines with J gene TRBJ2-3; the match to TRBD2 covers 8 bases. Germline V gene data show CDR1 as KGHDR and CDR2 as SFDVKD. The length of the CDR3 is 15 residues. V shed 3 bases, J shed 2 bases, and the junction held 3 bases outside the gene matches. In nucleotides, the CDR3 is TGTGCCACCAGTGATGGTAGCGGGGACACAGATACGCAGTATTTT. Translation: CATSDGSGDTDTQYF.

The gene calls are TRBV6-2 or TRBV6-3 and TRBJ2-1; 16 nucleotides match TRBD2. Germline trimming cut 5 bases from V and 2 bases from J; bases unmatched to any gene: 9. The CDR3 is 19 residues long. Looked up from germline, CDR1 is MNHEY and CDR2 is SVGEGT. CDR3 sequence (DNA): TGTGCCAGCAGTCAAACCGGGACTAGCGGGGGGGGCCCCTACAATGAGCAGTTCTTC. Translation gives CASSQTGTSGGGPYNEQFF.

V usage is TRBV5-6 and J usage is TRBJ2-1; 10 nucleotides match TRBD1. The CDR3 contains 13 residues. The J segment lost 11 bases and the V segment lost 2 bases, leaving 4 bases of the junction unmatched. The germline CDR1 and CDR2 sequences are SGHDT and YYEEEE. The CDR3 here is CASSLEDRGKQFF. CDR3 DNA sequence: TGTGCCAGCAGCTTAGAGGACAGGGGGAAGCAGTTCTTC. Filled out from reference TRBV5-6 and TRBJ2-1, the complete variable domain reads DAGVTQSPTHLIKTRGQQVTLRCSPKSGHDTVSWYQQALGQGPQFIFQYYEEEERQRGNFPDRFSGHQFPNYSSELNVNALLLGDSALYLCASSLEDRGKQFFGPGTRLTVL.

The chain employs TRBV7-3 and TRBJ2-7; no clear D. This CDR3 has 15 residues. The V end lost 5 bases, the J end lost 4 bases, and 18 bases lay between the germline ends. Germline loops: CDR1 SGHTA, CDR2 FQGTGA. The CDR3 region is CASSQRPGFLYEQYF. In DNA form, the CDR3 reads TGTGCCAGCAGCCAAAGGCCAGGCTTCCTTTACGAGCAGTACTTC.

V usage is TRBV5-1 and J usage is TRBJ1-1; 7 nucleotides match TRBD1. The CDR3 is 15 amino acids. V lost 3 bases to trimming and J lost 0 bases; unmatched junction nucleotides: 5. Germline CDR1 and CDR2: SGHRS and YFSETQ. Here the CDR3 DNA reads TGCGCCAGCAGCTCTCGACAGGGATTGAACACTGAAGCTTTCTTT. This gives the protein CASSSRQGLNTEAFF.

This rearrangement joins TRBV7-3 to TRBJ1-1, with a tentative D call TRBD1 (5 bases). Germline CDR1 reads SGHTA; CDR2 reads FQGTGA. Between the trimmed V and J ends, which lost 2 bases and 5 bases, there was a span of 18 bases. The CDR3 contains 16 residues. The CDR3 is CASSLLPPGEGTEAFF. The CDR3 bases are TGTGCCAGCAGCTTATTGCCACCGGGGGAGGGAACTGAAGCTTTCTTT.

The genes are TRBV7-9 and TRBJ1-4; the D is unclear. V lost 5 bases and J 0 bases, leaving 13 bases between the germline ends. Germline V gene data show CDR1 as SEHNR and CDR2 as FQNEAQ (reference sequence). CDR3 length: 16 amino acids. The CDR3, as DNA: TGTGCCAGCAGCCTTTCGGGGAGTGCAACTAATGAAAAACTGTTTTTT. As protein: CASSLSGSATNEKLFF.

This rearrangement joins TRBV18 to TRBJ2-5; a weak D match, TRBD1 (6 bases). Germline V CDR1 and CDR2: KGHSH, LQKENI. Trimming took off 5 bases at V and 3 bases at J, with 13 bases between the two ends. The CDR3 has 14 amino acids. The CDR3 protein is CASSRGQGKETQYF. Written as DNA, the CDR3 is TGTGCCAGCTCAAGGGGACAAGGGAAAGAGACCCAGTACTTC.

This clone was detected a few times. In DNA form, the CDR3 reads TGTGCCAGCAGCCCCATTGGACAGGGGAGGGTCCATGAGCAGTTCTTC. Protein product: CASSPIGQGRVHEQFF. The V and J genes are TRBV5-6 and TRBJ2-1, with 9 bases lining up with TRBD1. V trimming: 4 bases; J trimming: 8 bases; junction bases outside the gene matches: 13. The germline V gene has CDR1 SGHDT and CDR2 YYEEEE. This CDR3 is built from 16 residues.

This sequence joins TRBV6-6 and TRBJ2-7; possibly TRBD1 for D (5 bases). From germline, CDR1 is MNHNY and CDR2 SVGAGI (reference sequence). V lost 0 bases and J lost 4, with 13 bases in between. The CDR3 spans 15 residues. The CDR3 bases are TGTGCCAGCAGTTACTCTACAGGTCAAGGGTACGAGCAGTACTTC. It codes for CASSYSTGQGYEQYF.

The V gene is TRBV18, the J gene TRBJ1-4, with D tentatively TRBD1 (5 bases). Germline V lookup: CDR1 KGHSH, CDR2 LQKENI. V was pared by 3 bases and J by 5 bases, with 16 bases between. This CDR3 is built from 16 residues. DNA for the CDR3: TGTGCCAGCTCACCTTCCCAGGGAGGAGGAAATGAAAAACTGTTTTTT. It yields the protein CASSPSQGGGNEKLFF.